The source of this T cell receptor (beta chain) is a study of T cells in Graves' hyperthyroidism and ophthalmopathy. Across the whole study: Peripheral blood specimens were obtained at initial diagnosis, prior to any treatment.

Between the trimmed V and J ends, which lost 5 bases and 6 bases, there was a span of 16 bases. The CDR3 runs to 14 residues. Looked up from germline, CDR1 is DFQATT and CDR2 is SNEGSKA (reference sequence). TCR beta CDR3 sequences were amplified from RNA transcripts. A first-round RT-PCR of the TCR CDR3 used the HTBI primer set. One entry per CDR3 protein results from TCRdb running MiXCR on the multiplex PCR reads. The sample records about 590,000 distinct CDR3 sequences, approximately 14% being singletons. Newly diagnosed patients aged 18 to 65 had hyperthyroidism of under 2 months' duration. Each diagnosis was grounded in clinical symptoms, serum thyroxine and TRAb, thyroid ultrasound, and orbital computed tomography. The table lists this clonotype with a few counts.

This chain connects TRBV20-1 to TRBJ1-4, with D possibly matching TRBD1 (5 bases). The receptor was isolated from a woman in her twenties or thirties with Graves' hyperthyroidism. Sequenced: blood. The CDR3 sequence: CSAGLPGFDEKLFF. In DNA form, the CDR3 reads TGCAGTGCTGGATTACCAGGGTTCGATGAAAAACTGTTTTTT.